What follows is one T cell receptor beta chain and its context. Reverse transcription of all isolated RNA meant that expressed TCRB transcripts were sequenced. The method was immunoSEQ multiplex PCR; TCRdb's version includes in-frame clones alone and lacks a portion of them. The profile shows roughly 230,000 clones, 9.6% of them singletons. The data derive from a study of beta chain features in type 1 diabetes. The length of the CDR3 is 16 residues. Trimming removed 2 bases from V and 5 bases from J; junction bases left unmatched: 12. Germline CDR1 SGHNT, CDR2 YYREEE (reference sequence). Sequencing was performed on naive CD4+ T cells from blood. The chain recombines TRBV5-4 with TRBJ2-5, with 7 bases matching TRBD2. The receptor comes from a woman in her late teens or twenties in good health. The CDR3 sequence is CASSFGWTRPMETQYF. The CDR3 coding sequence is TGTGCCAGCAGCTTTGGTTGGACTAGACCTATGGAGACCCAGTACTTC. The variable domain in full, completed from reference TRBV5-4 and TRBJ2-5, reads ETGVTQSPTHLIKTRGQQVTLRCSSQSGHNTVSWYQQALGQGPQFIFQYYREEENGRGNFPPRFSGLQFPNYSSELNVNALELDDSALYLCASSFGWTRPMETQYFGPGTRLLVL.